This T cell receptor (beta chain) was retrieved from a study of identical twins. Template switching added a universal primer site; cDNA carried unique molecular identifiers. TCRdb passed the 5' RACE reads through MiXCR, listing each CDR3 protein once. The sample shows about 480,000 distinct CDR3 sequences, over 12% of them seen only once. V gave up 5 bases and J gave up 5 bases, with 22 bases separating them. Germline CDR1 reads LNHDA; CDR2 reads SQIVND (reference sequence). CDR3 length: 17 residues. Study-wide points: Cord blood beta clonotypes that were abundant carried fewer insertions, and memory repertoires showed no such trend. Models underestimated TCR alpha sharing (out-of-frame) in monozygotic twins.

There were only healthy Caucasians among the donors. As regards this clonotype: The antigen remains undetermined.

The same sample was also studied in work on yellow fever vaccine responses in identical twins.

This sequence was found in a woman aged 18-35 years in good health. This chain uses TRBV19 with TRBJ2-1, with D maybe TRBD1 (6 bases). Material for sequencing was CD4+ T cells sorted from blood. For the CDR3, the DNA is TGTGCCAGTAGTCCCAGGGGAAGGCAGCCAGGGGACAATGAGCAGTTCTTC. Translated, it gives CASSPRGRQPGDNEQFF.